These 21 T cell receptor beta chains originate from one sample sequenced in a study of spatial heterogeneity in lung cancer. Time point: blood at routine non-recurrence follow-up after resection. TCRdb re-derived calls from the 5' RACE reads in MiXCR, one entry per CDR3 protein. The top ten clones hold roughly 32% of a sample with 35,000 to 55,000 distinct CDR3 sequences, approximately 12% of them seen once. Material: PBMCs, obtained at follow-up. These receptors came from a male donor with early-stage non-small cell lung cancer.

There are many counts of this clonotype. The chain recombines TRBV14 with TRBJ1-5; D unclear. Per germline, CDR1 SGHDN and CDR2 FVKESK. Between the trimmed V and J ends, which lost 10 bases and 1 base, there was a span of 17 bases. The length of the CDR3 is 15 residues. The CDR3 loop is CATTSSPGSNQPQHF. The CDR3 nucleotides read TGTGCCACCACATCATCACCTGGGAGCAATCAGCCCCAGCATTTT.

This clonotype showed up just a few times. The chain has TRBV7-2 and TRBJ2-2; 10 positions match TRBD2. Losses at the gene ends were 5 bases for V and 4 bases for J; bases not matched to a gene: 7. Germline CDR1 and CDR2: SGHTA and FQGNSA. The CDR3 consists of 16 residues. CDR3 loop: CASSPLAGDPTGELFF. Written as DNA, the CDR3 is TGTGCCAGCAGCCCGCTAGCGGGGGACCCCACCGGGGAGCTGTTTTTT.

This clonotype was picked up many times. This chain connects TRBV20-1 to TRBJ2-3, with unresolved D. Trimming shortened V by 3 bases and J by 1 base, and 17 bases separated the two germline ends. Per germline, CDR1 DFQATT and CDR2 SNEGSKA (reference sequence). There are 16 residues in the CDR3. The CDR3 region has the DNA TGCAGTGCTAGCCAGTATCAGGCGTCCCGCACAGATACGCAGTATTTT. It codes for CSASQYQASRTDTQYF.

This clonotype was detected a few times. The J gene is TRBJ2-5, the V gene TRBV2; D uncertain. V lost 2 bases and J lost 5, with 9 bases in between. Germline V CDR1 and CDR2: SNHLY, FYNNEI. CDR3 length: 13 residues. The CDR3 nucleotides are TGTGCCAGCAGTGAAAACAGTAGGGAGACCCAGTACTTC. It specifies CASSENSRETQYF.

The sample holds a few counts of this clonotype. The chain has TRBV11-3 and TRBJ2-1, with D tentatively TRBD1 (5 bases). V lost 2 bases and J 6 bases, leaving 11 bases between the germline ends. CDR1 and CDR2 (germline): SGHNT, YENEEA. CDR3 length: 14 amino acids. The CDR3 region has the DNA TGTGCCAGCAGCTTAAGGGGCCGCGCCAATGAGCAGTTCTTC. Translating gives CASSLRGRANEQFF.

This chain joins TRBV7-9 and TRBJ1-6; D is unresolved. This CDR3 spans 15 amino acids. Trimming removed 6 bases from V and 8 bases from J, with 17 bases in between. From germline, CDR1 is SEHNR and CDR2 FQNEAQ (reference sequence). The CDR3 sequence: CASRHQTETYSPLHF. The CDR3 coding sequence is TGTGCCAGCAGGCACCAAACAGAGACTTATTCACCCCTCCACTTT.

This clonotype appeared many times. This chain connects TRBV24-1 to TRBJ2-5; possibly TRBD1 for D (5 bases). This CDR3 region has 13 residues. The V gene lost 8 bases and the J gene lost 5 bases, with 14 bases spanning the gap. The germline gives CDR1 KGHDR, CDR2 SFDVKD. The CDR3 loop reads CATNGDSAETQYF. In nucleotides, the CDR3 is TGTGCCACCAATGGAGACAGCGCGGAGACCCAGTACTTC.

The sample holds a few counts of this clonotype. V is TRBV30 and J is TRBJ2-7; 7 bases match TRBD1. Germline V gene sequence: CDR1 GTSNPN, CDR2 SVGIG (reference sequence). The trim removed 5 bases at V and 2 bases at J, leaving 9 bases unmatched. This CDR3 region has 14 residues. The DNA for the CDR3 is TGTGCCTGGGTAAACAGGGGAAAACCCTACGAGCAGTACTTC. Protein sequence: CAWVNRGKPYEQYF.

The sample holds a few counts of this clonotype. The gene calls are TRBV2 and TRBJ1-5; the D is unclear. CDR1 SNHLY and CDR2 FYNNEI come from the germline V gene. V lost 2 bases and J 3 bases, leaving 8 bases between the germline ends. CDR3 size: 14 residues. DNA of the CDR3: TGTGCCAGCAGTGAAATAACCTACAATCAGCCCCAGCATTTT. This gives the protein CASSEITYNQPQHF.

In this sample, this clonotype turned up many times. The chain employs TRBV4-3 and TRBJ2-3; maybe TRBD2 (5 bases). The germline V gene has CDR1 LGHNA and CDR2 YSLEER. Trimming left V 1 base short and J 1 base short, with 9 bases between. The length of the CDR3 is 15 residues. The CDR3 DNA sequence: TGCGCCAGCAGCCAAGTAAGCGGAGGCACAGATACGCAGTATTTT. It encodes CASSQVSGGTDTQYF.

The V and J genes are TRBV29-1 and TRBJ2-1, with D possibly TRBD2 on 6 matching bases. V was trimmed by 4 bases and J by 5 bases, leaving 12 bases between them. Per germline, CDR1 SQVTM and CDR2 ANQGSEA. This CDR3 comprises 13 residues. CDR3: CSVAQGGHNEQFF. For the CDR3, the DNA is TGCAGCGTTGCCCAGGGAGGACACAATGAGCAGTTCTTC.

This clonotype came up many times. The rearrangement uses TRBV20-1 and TRBJ2-5, with 11 bases identical to TRBD2. This CDR3 has 15 residues. Germline loops: CDR1 DFQATT, CDR2 SNEGSKA (reference sequence). The V gene end was trimmed by 1 base and the J gene end by 0 bases; junction bases not matched to a gene: 1. CDR3 DNA: TGCAGTGCTAGAGCACTAGCGGGGGACCAAGAGACCCAGTACTTC. This sequence encodes CSARALAGDQETQYF.

This clonotype showed up many times. The chain carries TRBV18 and TRBJ2-1, with 9 bases matching TRBD2. After removal of 5 bases from V and 6 bases from J, the junction contained 2 bases not matched to a gene. In germline, CDR1 is KGHSH, CDR2 LQKENI. This CDR3 has 13 amino acids. Written as DNA, the CDR3 is TGTGCCAGCTCATCGACTAGCGGCAATGAGCAGTTCTTC. This sequence encodes CASSSTSGNEQFF. Variable domain in full (rest from reference TRBV18 and TRBJ2-1): NAGVMQNPRHLVRRRGQEARLRCSPMKGHSHVYWYRQLPEEGLKFMVYLQKENIIDESGMPKERFSAEFPKEGPSILRIQQVVRGDSAAYFCASSSTSGNEQFFGPGTRLTVL.

This clonotype was observed at least ten times. V usage is TRBV6-6 and J usage is TRBJ2-7, with TRBD1 identical over 10 bases. V shed 5 bases and J 4 bases; nucleotides not matched to a gene: 5. There are 14 residues in the CDR3. CDR1 and CDR2 (germline): MNHNY, SVGAGI (reference sequence). The CDR3 loop reads CASSKPGQGYEQYF. The CDR3 coding sequence is TGTGCCAGCAGTAAACCGGGACAGGGGTACGAGCAGTACTTC.

This clonotype has ten or more counts. V usage is TRBV29-1 and J usage is TRBJ1-1, with D unclear. The CDR3 sequence is 11 residues long. Germline assignment: CDR1 SQVTM and CDR2 ANQGSEA. The V end was cut by 6 bases, the J end by 3 bases, with 8 bases between. The CDR3 region has the DNA TGCAGCGTATACATATACACTGAAGCTTTCTTT. Translation: CSVYIYTEAFF.

The chain carries TRBV7-9 and TRBJ1-1, with D unresolved. CDR1 and CDR2 (germline): SEHNR, FQNEAQ (reference sequence). The CDR3 is 12 residues long. Trimming removed 0 bases at V and 7 bases at J, with 6 bases between. CDR3 sequence: CASSLAWSEAFF. The DNA for the CDR3 is TGTGCCAGCAGCTTAGCGTGGAGTGAAGCTTTCTTT. Complete variable domain (other parts from reference TRBV7-9 and TRBJ1-1): DTGVSQNPRHKITKRGQNVTFRCDPISEHNRLYWYRQTLGQGPEFLTYFQNEAQLEKSRLLSDRFSAERPKGSFSTLEIQRTEQGDSAMYLCASSLAWSEAFFGQGTRLTVV.

This clonotype has more than one count but fewer than ten. The chain combines TRBV18 with TRBJ2-2; D is uncertain. The germline V gene has CDR1 KGHSH and CDR2 LQKENI. There are 12 residues in the CDR3. V was shortened by 3 bases and J by 7 bases, with 6 bases between the two germline ends. Here the CDR3 DNA reads TGTGCCAGCTCACCGTCGAACGGGGAGCTGTTTTTT. As protein: CASSPSNGELFF.

There are many counts of this clonotype. The CDR3 sequence is CASSTDRGTDTQYF. The CDR3, as DNA: TGCGCCAGCAGCACGGACAGGGGGACAGATACGCAGTATTTT. This rearrangement joins TRBV5-1 to TRBJ2-3; the match to TRBD1 covers 10 bases. The length of the CDR3 is 14 residues. J was trimmed by 3 bases and V by 4 bases; bases with no gene match: 2. Germline V gives CDR1 SGHRS, CDR2 YFSETQ.

V gene TRBV7-2 combines with J gene TRBJ2-1; 11 bases line up with TRBD2. Germline V gene data show CDR1 as SGHTA and CDR2 as FQGNSA. V trimming: 5 bases; J trimming: 8 bases; junction bases outside the gene matches: 11. The CDR3 is 16 residues long. The CDR3 nucleotides are TGTGCCAGCAGCCCAACCTCGGCTAGCGGGAGGTATGAGCAGTTCTTC. Translating gives CASSPTSASGRYEQFF. Variable domain in full (rest from reference TRBV7-2 and TRBJ2-1): GAGVSQSPSNKVTEKGKDVELRCDPISGHTALYWYRQSLGQGLEFLIYFQGNSAPDKSGLPSDRFSAERTGGSVSTLTIQRTQQEDSAVYLCASSPTSASGRYEQFFGPGTRLTVL.

This clonotype was recorded at least ten times. V gene TRBV7-2 combines with J gene TRBJ2-7; D is unresolved. V lost 4 bases, J lost 3 bases, and 4 bases lay in between. From germline, CDR1 is SGHTA and CDR2 FQGNSA. The CDR3 covers 11 residues. The CDR3 loop reads CASSSVYEQYF. The CDR3 region has the DNA TGTGCCAGCAGCTCAGTCTACGAGCAGTACTTC.

This clonotype was recorded at least ten times. The genes are TRBV14 and TRBJ1-1, with D perhaps TRBD1 (5 bases). Germline-derived CDR1 and CDR2 are SGHDN and FVKESK. CDR3 size: 15 residues. V lost 1 base to trimming and J lost 6 bases, with 15 bases between them. In DNA, the CDR3 is TGTGCCAGCAGCCAAGGGTTCGGCAGGGCGGCTGAAGCTTTCTTT. This codes for CASSQGFGRAAEAFF.